This T cell receptor (beta chain) comes out of a study of long-term antiretroviral therapy in people with HIV (dated by TCRdb to between 2021 and 2024). General notes on the study: The earliest samples were collected roughly a decade before the 2015 WHO recommendation for immediate ART, at a time when ART was usually postponed until CD4 counts fell. Whether ART initiation and durable HIV suppression were associated with changes in peripheral blood TRB repertoire composition and diversity was tested in a retrospective serial study. The cohort contributed about 180 cryopreserved PBMC samples from a few dozen adults with confirmed HIV infection, collected serially over a mean of approximately six years (range 1-12). Of the roughly 30 participants with HIV, some 12 were female. No cross-contamination during QIAcube processing turned up in test extractions that ran a monoclonal T-cell line alongside more than 30 polyclonal samples.

Concerning this clone: This clone's antigen is unknown. No much larger clone is present one base from it, and per-base qualities are unavailable.

Deletion took 4 bases off V and 2 bases off J, with a span of 15 bases between the germline ends. Counted from cysteine to phenylalanine, this CDR3 has 16 amino acids. CDR3 DNA only is kept here, 48 bases in frame from base 1. The germline V gene yields MNHEY for CDR1 and SVGAGI for CDR2. Paper-wide results and their limitations: A significant increase in TRB diversity was found to be associated with ART initiation, although TRB diversity was observed to remain significantly below that of transplant donor controls even after long-term ART. Because pre-ART samples had limited cell numbers, unsorted PBMC were profiled rather than sorted CD4+ and CD8+ T cells. Since PBMC availability was limited, sequencing covered only the TCR beta chain, with no alpha chain pairing. The samples were dated from about 2003 to 2017, and the ART regimens that were used may be less effective than current ART regimens. Inferences about post-ART repertoire changes were limited because no data were available on ART adherence, viral resistance or therapy changes. Expanded TRB clones identified before ART initiation dominated the repertoire across all time points, though the dominance fluctuated and decreased in many PLHIV after ART. CDR3 length ranges in HIV repertoires were narrower than in controls, and network structure suggested an antigen-experienced repertoire with only a slight naive shift after ART.

The immunoSEQ hsTCRB v3.0 assay was used at survey level resolution to sequence the TRB variable region. TRB sequencing targeted a depth of roughly 35,000-50,000 T-cell genomes per sample. An Illumina MiSeq with a v3 150-cycle kit was used to sequence the pooled TRB libraries. The original methods were these. Repertoire analysis ran in R within a reproducible Nextflow workflow covering QC, data transformation and analysis. Custom analyses were implemented in LymphoSeq2, an R package for AIRR-Seq data exploration. A handful of samples yielding fewer than 5000 total TRB sequences were excluded, leaving around 190 analyzed HIV repertoires. Among the approximately 180 retained HIV repertoires, around 60 were collected before ART initiation and over 120 were collected after ART initiation. Each repertoire was downsampled to 5000 TRB nucleotide sequences, and summary statistics were averaged across 100 downsampling iterations. The analysis kept only TRB sequences whose CDR3 regions were at least seven amino acids long. A Shannon entropy-derived clonality score and the Gini coefficient were used to measure diversity. Repertoire networks linked the top 5000 CDR3 amino acid sequences whenever two sequences differed by an edit distance of one. For TRB CDR3 amino acid sequences, antigen specificity groups and MHC restriction were predicted with GLIPH2. To flag known associations with CMV, EBV, HIV or tissue antigens, CDR3 amino acid sequences were compared against VDJdb and McPAS-TCR. Pre-ART, post-ART and control groups were compared with Wilcoxon signed-rank tests and Holm-Bonferroni correction. The immuneACCESS repertoire file appears here via TCRdb, limited to in-frame rearrangements. These files lack a portion of the clones; in checked studies, under half of the deficit traces to unresolved V genes, and the cause of the others is not known. V, J and clone size were drawn from that table, and D and trimming were deduced from the DNA. The sample table records roughly 24,000 clones; around 81% of these occur just once. The ten largest account for about 12% of the sample.

Participants were included only if at least one PBMC sample before ART initiation and at least two post-ART samples were available. Treatment was received in the United States of America by all participants with HIV. Before DNA extraction, cryopreserved samples of roughly 0.85-11 million PBMC were thawed and then washed. At the time of the earliest PBMC sample, participants with HIV were aged between 23 and 54 years. PBMC samples were contributed by each participant from 1-4 timepoints before ART initiation and 2-8 timepoints after ART initiation, with a median of 7 samples. For every participant, serial HIV viral load, CD4+ T-cell count, ART history and demographic data were obtained. Genomic DNA was extracted from unsorted PBMC with a Qiagen kit on a QIAcube, processed in batches of 12 samples.

Sequenced material: unsorted PBMCs, taken 1.6 years after starting antiretroviral therapy. The TCR originated in a man aged 35-49 years with HIV. The receptor chain draws on TRBV6-5 and TRBJ2-1; 5 matching bases give a weak D call of TRBD1. In nucleotide form, the sequence is TGTGCCAGCAGTTCCCCGGACATGGCCCCCTACAATGAGCAGTTCTTC. Its translation reads: CASSSPDMAPYNEQFF.